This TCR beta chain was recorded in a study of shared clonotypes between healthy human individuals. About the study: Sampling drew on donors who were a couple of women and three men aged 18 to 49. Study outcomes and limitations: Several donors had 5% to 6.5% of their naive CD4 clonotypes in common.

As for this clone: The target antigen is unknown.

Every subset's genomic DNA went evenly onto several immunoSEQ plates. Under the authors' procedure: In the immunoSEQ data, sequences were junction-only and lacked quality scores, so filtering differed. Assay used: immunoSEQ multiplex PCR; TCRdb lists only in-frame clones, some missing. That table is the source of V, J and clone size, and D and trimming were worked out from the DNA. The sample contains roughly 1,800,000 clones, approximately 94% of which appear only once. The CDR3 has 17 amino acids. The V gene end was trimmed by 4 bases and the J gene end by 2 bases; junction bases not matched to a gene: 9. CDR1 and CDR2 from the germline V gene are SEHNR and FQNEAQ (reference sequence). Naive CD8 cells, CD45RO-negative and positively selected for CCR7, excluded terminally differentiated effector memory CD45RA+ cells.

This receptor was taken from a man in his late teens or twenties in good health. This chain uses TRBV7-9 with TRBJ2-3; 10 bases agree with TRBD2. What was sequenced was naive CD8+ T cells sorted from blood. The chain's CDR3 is CASSSLAGDGATDTQYF. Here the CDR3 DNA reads TGTGCCAGCAGCTCCCTAGCGGGAGACGGTGCCACAGATACGCAGTATTTT.